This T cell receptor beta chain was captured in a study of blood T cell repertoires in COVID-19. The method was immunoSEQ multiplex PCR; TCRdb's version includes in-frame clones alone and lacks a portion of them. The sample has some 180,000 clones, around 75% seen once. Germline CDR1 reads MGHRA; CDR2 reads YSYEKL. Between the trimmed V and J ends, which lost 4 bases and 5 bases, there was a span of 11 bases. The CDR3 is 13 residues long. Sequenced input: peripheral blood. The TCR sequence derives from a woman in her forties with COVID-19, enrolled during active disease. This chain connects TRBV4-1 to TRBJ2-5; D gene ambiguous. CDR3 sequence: CASSLILTETQYF. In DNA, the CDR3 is TGCGCCAGCAGCCTCATACTAACGGAGACCCAGTACTTC.